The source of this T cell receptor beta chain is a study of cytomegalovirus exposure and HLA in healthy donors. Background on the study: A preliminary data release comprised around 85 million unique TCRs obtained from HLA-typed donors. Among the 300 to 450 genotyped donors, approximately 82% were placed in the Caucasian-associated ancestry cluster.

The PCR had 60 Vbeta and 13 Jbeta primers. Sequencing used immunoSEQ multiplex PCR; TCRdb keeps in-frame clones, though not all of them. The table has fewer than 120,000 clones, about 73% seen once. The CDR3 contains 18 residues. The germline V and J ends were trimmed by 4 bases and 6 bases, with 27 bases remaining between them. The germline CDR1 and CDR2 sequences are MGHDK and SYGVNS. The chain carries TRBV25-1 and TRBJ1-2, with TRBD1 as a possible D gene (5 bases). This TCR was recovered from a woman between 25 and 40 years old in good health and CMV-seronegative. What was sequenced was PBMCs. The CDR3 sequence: CASSALGRGSRNYDGYTF. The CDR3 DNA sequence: TGTGCCAGCAGTGCTCTGGGGCGGGGGTCGCGCAACTATGATGGCTACACCTTC.